This T cell receptor beta chain was captured in a study of a mutant IDH1 vaccine in newly diagnosed glioma. Study-level background: In weeks 1, 3, 5, 7, 11, 15, 19 and 23, patients were immunized, eight times in all. Vaccination started 4-6 weeks after radiotherapy alone, or with temozolomide cycles. Earlier care involved radiotherapy, temozolomide, or both, and the majority received both.

As for this clone: The antigen remains unidentified.

Study results and caveats: Evidence of vaccine-induced immune responses was documented in over 85% of patients.

Repertoires were generated with immunoSEQ multiplex PCR, while TCRdb's copy carries only in-frame clones and drops some. The sample records 75,000 to 85,000 clones, around nine tenths being singletons. With 8 bases removed from V and 0 bases from J, the gap between germline ends came to 10 bases. The CDR3 has 14 amino acids. The germline CDR1 and CDR2 sequences are SNHLY and FYNNEI. Time point here: week 5, during vaccination. It was 300 ug of mutant IDH1 20-mer peptide that made up each vaccine dose, given with topical imiquimod. Specimen: PBMCs, collected from a glioma patient whose treatment included an IDH1 peptide vaccine. The origin of this receptor is a woman in her forties or fifties with glioma. The gene calls are TRBV2 and TRBJ1-4; D remains unclear. The CDR3 DNA follows: TGTGCCAGCCAGAGACCTGCAACTAATGAAAAACTGTTTTTT. Residues: CASQRPATNEKLFF.